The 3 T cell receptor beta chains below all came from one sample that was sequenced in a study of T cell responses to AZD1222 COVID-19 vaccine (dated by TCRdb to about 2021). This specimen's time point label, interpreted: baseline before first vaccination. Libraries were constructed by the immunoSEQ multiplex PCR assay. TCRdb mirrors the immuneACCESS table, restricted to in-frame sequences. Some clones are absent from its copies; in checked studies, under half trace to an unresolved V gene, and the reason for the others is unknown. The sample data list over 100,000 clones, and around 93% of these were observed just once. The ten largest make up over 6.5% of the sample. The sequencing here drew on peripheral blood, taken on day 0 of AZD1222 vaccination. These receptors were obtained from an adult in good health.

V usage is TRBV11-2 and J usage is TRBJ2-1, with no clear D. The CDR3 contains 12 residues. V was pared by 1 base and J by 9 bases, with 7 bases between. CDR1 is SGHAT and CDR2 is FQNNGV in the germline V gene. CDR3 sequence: CASSLVGLEQFF. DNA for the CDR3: TGTGCCAGCAGCTTAGTAGGGCTTGAGCAGTTCTTC. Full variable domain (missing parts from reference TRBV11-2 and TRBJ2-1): EAGVAQSPRYKIIEKRQSVAFWCNPISGHATLYWYQQILGQGPKLLIQFQNNGVVDDSQLPKDRFSAERLKGVDSTLKIQPAKLEDSAVYLCASSLVGLEQFFGPGTRLTVL.

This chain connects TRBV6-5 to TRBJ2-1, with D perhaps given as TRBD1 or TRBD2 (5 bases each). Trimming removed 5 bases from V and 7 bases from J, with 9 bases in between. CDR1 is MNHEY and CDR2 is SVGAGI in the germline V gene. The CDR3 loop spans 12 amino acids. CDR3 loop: CASSTRGNEQFF. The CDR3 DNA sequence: TGTGCCAGCAGTACTAGGGGAAATGAGCAGTTCTTC.

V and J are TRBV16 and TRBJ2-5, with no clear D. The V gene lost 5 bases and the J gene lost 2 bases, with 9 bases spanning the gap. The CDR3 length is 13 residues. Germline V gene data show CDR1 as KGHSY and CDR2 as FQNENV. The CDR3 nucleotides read TGTGCCAGCAGCTGGGGAAGACAAGAGACCCAGTACTTC. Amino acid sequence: CASSWGRQETQYF.